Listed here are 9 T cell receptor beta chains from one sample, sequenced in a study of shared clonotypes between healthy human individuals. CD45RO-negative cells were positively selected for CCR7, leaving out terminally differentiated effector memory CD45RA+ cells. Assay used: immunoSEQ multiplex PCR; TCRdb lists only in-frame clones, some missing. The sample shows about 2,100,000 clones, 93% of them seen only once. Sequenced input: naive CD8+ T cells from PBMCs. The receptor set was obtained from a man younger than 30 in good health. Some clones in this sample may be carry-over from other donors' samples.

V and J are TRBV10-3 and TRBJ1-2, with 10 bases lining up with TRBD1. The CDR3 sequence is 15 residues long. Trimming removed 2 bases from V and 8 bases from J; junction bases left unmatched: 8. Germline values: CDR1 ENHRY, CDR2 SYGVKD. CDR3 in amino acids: CAISEATGGAEGYTF. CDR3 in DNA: TGTGCCATCAGTGAGGCGACAGGGGGCGCGGAGGGCTACACCTTC.

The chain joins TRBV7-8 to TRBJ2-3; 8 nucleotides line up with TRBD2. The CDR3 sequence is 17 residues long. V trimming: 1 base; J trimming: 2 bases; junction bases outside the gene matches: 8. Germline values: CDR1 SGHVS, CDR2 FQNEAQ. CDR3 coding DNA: TGTGCCAGCAGCTTAGAGGTGGCTAGCGGGTTCACAGATACGCAGTATTTT. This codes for CASSLEVASGFTDTQYF. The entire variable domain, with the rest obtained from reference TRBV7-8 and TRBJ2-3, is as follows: GAGVSQSPRYKVAKRGQDVALRCDPISGHVSLFWYQQALGQGPEFLTYFQNEAQLDKSGLPSDRFFAERPEGSVSTLKIQRTQQEDSAVYLCASSLEVASGFTDTQYFGPGTRLTVL.

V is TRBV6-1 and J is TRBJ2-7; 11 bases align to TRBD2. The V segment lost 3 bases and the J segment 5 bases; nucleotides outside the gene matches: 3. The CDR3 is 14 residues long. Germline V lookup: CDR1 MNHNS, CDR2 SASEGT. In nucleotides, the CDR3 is TGTGCCAGCAGTGAGGGACTAGCGGCCCACGAGCAGTACTTC. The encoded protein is CASSEGLAAHEQYF.

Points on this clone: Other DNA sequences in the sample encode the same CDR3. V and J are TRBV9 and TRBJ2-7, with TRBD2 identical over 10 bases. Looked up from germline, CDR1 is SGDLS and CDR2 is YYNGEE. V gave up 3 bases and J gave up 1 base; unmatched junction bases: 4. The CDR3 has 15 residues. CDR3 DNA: TGTGCCAGCAGCGCCTCTAGCGGGAGTTCCTACGAGCAGTACTTC. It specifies CASSASSGSSYEQYF.

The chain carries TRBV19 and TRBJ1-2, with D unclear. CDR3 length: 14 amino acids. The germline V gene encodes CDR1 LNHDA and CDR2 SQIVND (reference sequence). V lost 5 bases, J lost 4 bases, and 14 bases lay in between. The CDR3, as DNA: TGTGCCAGTAGTTTGGGTTTAGGCGGCTATGGCTACACCTTC. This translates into CASSLGLGGYGYTF.

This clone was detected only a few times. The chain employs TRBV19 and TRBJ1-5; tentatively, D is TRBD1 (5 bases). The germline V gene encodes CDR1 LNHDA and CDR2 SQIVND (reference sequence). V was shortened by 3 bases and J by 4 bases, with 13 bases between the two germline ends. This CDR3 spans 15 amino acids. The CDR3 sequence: CASSMWGEGNQPQHF. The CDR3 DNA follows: TGTGCCAGTAGTATGTGGGGCGAGGGGAATCAGCCCCAGCATTTT.

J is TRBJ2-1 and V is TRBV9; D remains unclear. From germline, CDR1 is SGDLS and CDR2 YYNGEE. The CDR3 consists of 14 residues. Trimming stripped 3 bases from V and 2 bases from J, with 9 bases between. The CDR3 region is CASSAAGTYNEQFF. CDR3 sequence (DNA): TGTGCCAGCAGCGCCGCCGGAACCTACAATGAGCAGTTCTTC.

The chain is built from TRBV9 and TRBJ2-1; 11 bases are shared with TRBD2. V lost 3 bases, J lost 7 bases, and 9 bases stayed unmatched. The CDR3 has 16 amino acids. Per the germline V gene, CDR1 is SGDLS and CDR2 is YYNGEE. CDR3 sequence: CASSAPGLAEPNEQFF. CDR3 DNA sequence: TGTGCCAGCAGCGCCCCGGGACTAGCGGAGCCTAATGAGCAGTTCTTC.

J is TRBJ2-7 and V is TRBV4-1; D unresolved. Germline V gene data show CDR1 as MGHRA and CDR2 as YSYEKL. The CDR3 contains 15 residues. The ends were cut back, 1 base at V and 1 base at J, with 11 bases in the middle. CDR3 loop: CASSQVHGISYEQYF. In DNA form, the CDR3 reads TGCGCCAGCAGCCAAGTACACGGAATATCCTACGAGCAGTACTTC.